Sequencing of this T cell receptor beta chain was carried out in a study of T cell responses to AZD1222 COVID-19 vaccine. Second-dose groups at about 4 or about 12 weeks were pooled. Germline V gene data show CDR1 as SGHVS and CDR2 as FNYEAQ. V shed 4 bases and J 5 bases; nucleotides not matched to a gene: 8. The CDR3 sequence is 15 residues long. Produced via immunoSEQ multiplex PCR; TCRdb's table is partial and in-frame only. Counted here are 35,000 to 50,000 clones, approximately 89% occurring once; the ten biggest clones make up 20% to 25%. The chain employs TRBV7-6 and TRBJ1-1, with 9 bases aligning to TRBD1. The TCR was taken from an adult who received the AZD1222 COVID-19 vaccine. The sample consisted of peripheral blood, taken 28 days after the second AZD1222 dose. CDR3 residues: CASSSSRDRETEAFF. In DNA form, the CDR3 reads TGTGCCAGCAGCTCAAGCCGGGACAGGGAAACTGAAGCTTTCTTT.